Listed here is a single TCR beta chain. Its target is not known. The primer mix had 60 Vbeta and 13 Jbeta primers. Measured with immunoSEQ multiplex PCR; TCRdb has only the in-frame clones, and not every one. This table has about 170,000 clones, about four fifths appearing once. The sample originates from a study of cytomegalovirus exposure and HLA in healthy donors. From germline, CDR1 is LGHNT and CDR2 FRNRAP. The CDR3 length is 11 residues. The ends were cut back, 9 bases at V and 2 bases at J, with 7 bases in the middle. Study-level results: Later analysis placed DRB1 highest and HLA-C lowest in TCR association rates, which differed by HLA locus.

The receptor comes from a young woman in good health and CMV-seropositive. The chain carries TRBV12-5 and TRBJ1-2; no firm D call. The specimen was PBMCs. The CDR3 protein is CASGGNYGYTF. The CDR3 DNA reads TGTGCTAGCGGAGGAAACTATGGCTACACCTTC.